These 5 T cell receptor beta chains were all obtained from the same sample, sequenced in a study of blood T cell repertoires in COVID-19. Only in-frame clones appear in the TCRdb table, and some are missing; sequencing was by immunoSEQ multiplex PCR. Of around 64,000 clones listed, 80% to 90% are singletons. Sample: peripheral blood. The receptor source for this set is a man aged 50-60 years with active COVID-19.

This clone was observed a few times. J is TRBJ2-1 and V is TRBV11-2; TRBD2 aligns across 15 bases. Trimming at V came to 5 bases and at J to 7 bases, leaving 12 bases not matched to a gene. This CDR3 is built from 18 residues. The germline gives CDR1 SGHAT, CDR2 FQNNGV. The CDR3 DNA sequence: TGTGCCAGCAGCCCCACCGGGACTAGCGGGGGGAGAGGGAATGAGCAGTTCTTC. Its translation: CASSPTGTSGGRGNEQFF.

This clone appeared once. The chain couples TRBV5-6 to TRBJ1-2; D unclear. The CDR3 has 13 residues. Between the trimmed V and J ends, which lost 4 bases and 8 bases, there was a span of 15 bases. The germline V gene has CDR1 SGHDT and CDR2 YYEEEE. In DNA, the CDR3 is TGTGCCAGCAGCCCGGGGTTGCGCAAGGGCTACACCTTC. Translating gives CASSPGLRKGYTF.

The rearrangement joins TRBV7-9 to TRBJ2-1, with D perhaps matching TRBD1 (6 bases). The germline gives CDR1 SEHNR, CDR2 FQNEAQ (reference sequence). The CDR3 covers 12 residues. Trimming stripped 3 bases from V and 10 bases from J, with 10 bases between. CDR3 protein: CASSFGQKEQFF. CDR3 bases: TGTGCCAGCAGCTTCGGACAGAAGGAGCAGTTCTTC. The full variable domain, in which reference TRBV7-9 and TRBJ2-1 provide the parts outside the CDR3, is DTGVSQNPRHKITKRGQNVTFRCDPISEHNRLYWYRQTLGQGPEFLTYFQNEAQLEKSRLLSDRFSAERPKGSFSTLEIQRTEQGDSAMYLCASSFGQKEQFFGPGTRLTVL.

The chain couples TRBV5-1 to TRBJ1-6; D is ambiguous. V dropped 2 bases and J dropped 7 bases, with 7 bases sitting between them. CDR3 length: 13 residues. Germline V gene lookup returns CDR1 SGHRS and CDR2 YFSETQ. The CDR3 DNA reads as TGCGCCAGCAGCTTCGGGGTAAATTCACCCCTCCACTTT. Translated: CASSFGVNSPLHF. Drawing the rest from reference TRBV5-1 and TRBJ1-6, the complete variable domain is KAGVTQTPRYLIKTRGQQVTLSCSPISGHRSVSWYQQTPGQGLQFLFEYFSETQRNKGNFPGRFSGRQFSNSRSEMNVSTLELGDSALYLCASSFGVNSPLHFGNGTRLTVT.

The V call is TRBV5-4, the J call TRBJ2-3, with 10 bases that match TRBD2. Trimming cost V 4 bases and J 1 base; bases outside gene matches: 9. The CDR3 contains 17 residues. The germline gives CDR1 SGHNT, CDR2 YYREEE (reference sequence). The CDR3 is CASSREASGGGTDTQYF. In DNA, the CDR3 is TGTGCCAGCAGCAGGGAGGCTAGCGGGGGTGGCACAGATACGCAGTATTTT.